The entry that follows covers one TCR beta chain sequence. Its antigen is as yet unknown. The sample originates from a study of vaccination and CD4 T cells after COVID-19. An Oncomine TCR Beta short-read assay was used to sequence the DNA from cultured CD4+ T cells. TCRdb used MiXCR to reprocess the PCR reads, holding one entry per CDR3 protein. The sample records roughly 6,100 distinct CDR3 sequences, 40% to 55% being singletons. As for treatment: approximately 9-day PBMC culture with coronavirus spike peptide pools or control peptides (ViraFEST assay). Unexposed donor CD4+ T cells predated the COVID-19 pandemic, collected 2011-2018. The source material was CD4+ T cells from blood, cultured in vitro. This receptor was taken from a human donor in good health.

The CDR3 spells CASRPSRYNSPLHF. The CDR3 region has the DNA TGTGCCAGCAGACCGAGCCGGTATAATTCACCCCTCCACTTT. This chain connects TRBV28 to TRBJ1-6; D not resolved. Trimming pared 6 bases from V and 4 bases from J, leaving 10 bases between. The CDR3 runs to 14 residues. Germline V gene sequence: CDR1 MDHEN, CDR2 SYDVKM.